This TCR beta chain is drawn from a study of cytomegalovirus exposure and HLA in healthy donors. Profiling relied on immunoSEQ multiplex PCR, and the TCRdb table lists in-frame clones only, not all of them. The sample includes about 150,000 clones, about 91% of them seen just once. The CDR3 loop spans 19 amino acids. Germline CDR1 reads MGHRA; CDR2 reads YSYEKL. J lost 0 bases, V lost 1 base, and 12 bases had no gene match. What was sequenced was PBMCs. This rearrangement joins TRBV4-1 to TRBJ1-1, with TRBD1 matching over 9 bases. This TCR was recovered from a young man in good health and CMV-seropositive. The DNA for the CDR3 is TGCGCCAGCAGCCAAGTTTGGGCGGGACAGGGTCTTATGAACACTGAAGCTTTCTTT. Amino acid sequence: CASSQVWAGQGLMNTEAFF.